These 17 T cell receptor beta chains originate from one sample sequenced in a study of Tregs in tolerant kidney transplant recipients. These receptors' antigens are unknown. Clones were sequenced by immunoSEQ multiplex PCR, and TCRdb holds only the in-frame ones, with some missing. This table holds around 21,000 clones, roughly two thirds found once. Sequencing was done on a sample of Tregs from blood cultured with allogeneic cells. The receptors were gathered from a human donor in good health.

This clone is judged medium-sized (0.01 to 0.1%). The chain combines TRBV18 with TRBJ1-2, with 8 bases lining up with TRBD1. The CDR3 is made up of 16 amino acids. Per the germline V gene, CDR1 is KGHSH and CDR2 is LQKENI. V shed 1 base, J shed 4 bases, and the junction held 8 bases outside the gene matches. The CDR3: CASSPRTGSDAYGYTF. In DNA form, the CDR3 reads TGTGCCAGCTCACCACGGACAGGGTCGGATGCCTATGGCTACACCTTC. Full variable domain (outside the CDR3, taken from reference TRBV18 and TRBJ1-2): NAGVMQNPRHLVRRRGQEARLRCSPMKGHSHVYWYRQLPEEGLKFMVYLQKENIIDESGMPKERFSAEFPKEGPSILRIQQVVRGDSAAYFCASSPRTGSDAYGYTFGSGTRLTVV.

The chain links TRBV6-1 to TRBJ1-5, with TRBD1 identical over 8 bases. Per germline, CDR1 MNHNS and CDR2 SASEGT. The V gene end was trimmed by 6 bases and the J gene end by 9 bases; junction bases not matched to a gene: 4. CDR3 length: 12 residues. DNA for the CDR3: TGTGCCAGCAGGGCGGACAGGGCGCCCCAGCATTTT. It is translated as CASRADRAPQHF.

This clone was found once. The J gene is TRBJ2-7, the V gene TRBV10-2, with TRBD2 identical over 8 bases. The V gene end was trimmed by 2 bases and the J gene end by 7 bases; junction bases not matched to a gene: 1. The CDR3 totals 12 residues. Germline V gene lookup returns CDR1 WSHSY and CDR2 SAAADI. In DNA, the CDR3 is TGCGCCAGCAGTGAGAGACTAGCGGAGCAGTACTTC. Translated, it gives CASSERLAEQYF.

The chain employs TRBV4-1 and TRBJ2-7; 8 nucleotides align to TRBD2. The CDR3 loop spans 16 amino acids. V lost 1 base to trimming and J lost 3 bases; unmatched junction nucleotides: 8. Per germline, CDR1 MGHRA and CDR2 YSYEKL. The CDR3 protein is CASSQGGGRKVYEQYF. The CDR3 DNA reads TGCGCCAGCAGCCAAGGGGGCGGGAGGAAGGTCTACGAGCAGTACTTC.

This clone was counted a single time. This chain links TRBV5-1 with TRBJ1-4; D is ambiguous. Trimming removed 3 bases from V and 1 base from J, with 13 bases in between. CDR1 and CDR2 from the germline V gene are SGHRS and YFSETQ. There are 16 residues in the CDR3. CDR3 in DNA: TGCGCCAGCAGCTCGGGTCCTCGGGGAACTAATGAAAAACTGTTTTTT. This codes for CASSSGPRGTNEKLFF.

This chain uses TRBV6-1 with TRBJ2-1; 7 bases align to TRBD1. The CDR3 has 17 residues. CDR1 and CDR2 from the germline V gene are MNHNS and SASEGT. The J segment lost 0 bases and the V segment lost 6 bases, leaving 11 bases of the junction unmatched. CDR3 protein: CASREQGQRSSYNEQFF. The CDR3 DNA reads TGTGCCAGCAGGGAACAGGGGCAGCGTAGCTCCTACAATGAGCAGTTCTTC.

The chain is built from TRBV4-2 and TRBJ2-6; D is possibly TRBD1 (6 bases). Trimming cost V 2 bases and J 0 bases, with 17 bases left between them. The CDR3 spans 19 residues. Germline assignment: CDR1 LGHNA and CDR2 YNFKEQ. CDR3 nucleotide sequence: TGTGCCAGCAGCCAACGTAAGGGCACAGGGACCTCTGGGGCCAACGTCCTGACTTTC. It codes for CASSQRKGTGTSGANVLTF.

The rearrangement uses TRBV7-3 and TRBJ2-2; TRBD2 matches 7 bases. The CDR3 consists of 14 residues. CDR1 SGHTA and CDR2 FQGTGA come from the germline V gene. V was clipped by 5 bases and J by 4 bases; unmatched bases: 4. The CDR3 DNA follows: TGTGCCAGCAGCCCGAGCGGGGTCACCGGGGAGCTGTTTTTT. Protein product: CASSPSGVTGELFF.

This rearrangement joins TRBV5-1 to TRBJ2-2; TRBD2 matches 13 bases. This CDR3 contains 17 residues. Trimming took 4 bases from V and 4 from J; bases not matched to a gene: 7. In germline, CDR1 is SGHRS, CDR2 YFSETQ. The CDR3 DNA follows: TGCGCCAGCAGCGAACTAGCGGGAGGGCCGGGCACCGGGGAGCTGTTTTTT. Translated: CASSELAGGPGTGELFF.

This clone rates as medium-sized. The chain has TRBV14 and TRBJ2-5, with a weak D call TRBD1 (6 bases). V was pared by 1 base and J by 5 bases, with 17 bases between. Germline CDR1 SGHDN, CDR2 FVKESK. CDR3 length: 16 residues. The CDR3 loop reads CASSQGYRARKETQYF. In nucleotides, the CDR3 is TGTGCCAGCAGCCAAGGGTACAGGGCGAGAAAGGAGACCCAGTACTTC.

V and J are TRBV18 and TRBJ1-1; D might be TRBD1 (6 bases). The CDR3 extends over 15 amino acids. The V and J ends lost 6 bases and 4 bases respectively, with 18 bases between them. Germline CDR1 KGHSH, CDR2 LQKENI. The CDR3 bases are TGTGCCAGCTCCCACAAGTACACAGGGTCCACTGAAGCTTTCTTT. Translation gives CASSHKYTGSTEAFF. Looking up the rest from reference TRBV18 and TRBJ1-1 gives the full variable domain: NAGVMQNPRHLVRRRGQEARLRCSPMKGHSHVYWYRQLPEEGLKFMVYLQKENIIDESGMPKERFSAEFPKEGPSILRIQQVVRGDSAAYFCASSHKYTGSTEAFFGQGTRLTVV.

The chain uses TRBV27 and TRBJ2-5, with 16 nucleotides matching TRBD2. V lost 7 bases and J lost 1; bases outside the gene matches: 15. This CDR3 has 20 amino acids. Germline assignment: CDR1 MNHEY and CDR2 SMNVEV (reference sequence). The CDR3 bases are TGTGCCAGCAACCCCTCCTCTCCGGGACTAGCGGGGGGGTTCCAAGAGACCCAGTACTTC. Its protein product is CASNPSSPGLAGGFQETQYF.

This clone occurred a few times. The rearrangement uses TRBV7-9 and TRBJ2-2, with D unresolved. CDR1 and CDR2 (germline): SEHNR, FQNEAQ (reference sequence). The CDR3 is made up of 15 amino acids. Deletions cut 2 bases from V and 4 bases from J, with 11 bases between. For the CDR3, the DNA is TGTGCCAGCAGCTTAAGGCCCCGTGCCACCGGGGAGCTGTTTTTT. Encoded protein: CASSLRPRATGELFF.

This clone came up a few times. The rearrangement links TRBV6-1 to TRBJ2-1; TRBD2 aligns across 8 bases. Germline lookup yields CDR1 MNHNS and CDR2 SASEGT. This CDR3 comprises 14 residues. V was pared by 5 bases and J by 4 bases, with 4 bases of the junction left unmatched. The CDR3 coding sequence is TGTGCCAGCAGTTCTAGCGGGTCGTACAATGAGCAGTTCTTC. This translates into CASSSSGSYNEQFF.

In its sample, this clone was seen a few times. The chain links TRBV7-2 to TRBJ2-3; no clear D gene. There are 14 residues in the CDR3. Between the trimmed V and J ends, which lost 2 bases and 2 bases, there was a span of 8 bases. Germline-derived CDR1 and CDR2 are SGHTA and FQGNSA. The CDR3 loop is CASSLLGYTDTQYF. In nucleotides, the CDR3 is TGTGCCAGCAGCTTACTGGGGTACACAGATACGCAGTATTTT.

The genes are TRBV19 and TRBJ2-1; 9 bases are a match to TRBD2. This CDR3 has 17 residues. Per germline, CDR1 LNHDA and CDR2 SQIVND (reference sequence). J was trimmed by 0 bases and V by 7 bases; bases with no gene match: 10. The CDR3 region is CASTRGREGSSYNEQFF. The CDR3 nucleotides are TGTGCCAGTACCCGAGGGCGGGAGGGGAGCTCCTACAATGAGCAGTTCTTC. The whole variable domain, filled in from reference TRBV19 and TRBJ2-1, reads DGGITQSPKYLFRKEGQNVTLSCEQNLNHDAMYWYRQDPGQGLRLIYYSQIVNDFQKGDIAEGYSVSREKKESFPLTVTSAQKNPTAFYLCASTRGREGSSYNEQFFGPGTRLTVL.

CDR3 in amino acids: CASSPTGGSYNEQFF. The CDR3 DNA is TGTGCCAGCAGCCCGACAGGGGGATCCTACAATGAGCAGTTCTTC. The genes are TRBV7-2 and TRBJ2-1, with 9 bases fitting TRBD1. The V gene's germline CDR1 is SGHTA and CDR2 FQGNSA. The CDR3 sequence is 15 residues long. J gave up 1 base and V 5 bases, and 3 bases lay outside the gene matches.